This TCR beta chain is from a study of beta chain features in type 1 diabetes. Investigators reverse transcribed all isolated RNA, so they sequenced expressed TCRB transcripts. Method: immunoSEQ multiplex PCR; TCRdb's copy keeps in-frame clones and lacks some. Of 300,000 to 350,000 clones listed, 14% are singletons. With regard to this clone: Its antigen is undetermined. Other DNA sequences in the sample encode the same CDR3.

Germline V gene sequence: CDR1 SGHRS, CDR2 YFSETQ. J was trimmed by 7 bases and V by 3 bases; bases with no gene match: 4. The CDR3 length is 15 residues. Study conclusions and caveats: Patients showed naive, central memory and Treg TCRB repertoires that appeared more similar than those of healthy donors.

The chain recombines TRBV5-1 with TRBJ1-6; 10 bases agree with TRBD1. The clonotype originates from a man aged 25-45 years in good health. Material: central memory CD4+ T cells from blood. In DNA form, the CDR3 reads TGCGCCAGCAGCTGGGGACAGGGGAACAATTCACCCCTCCACTTT. This encodes CASSWGQGNNSPLHF. The whole variable domain, remainder taken from reference TRBV5-1 and TRBJ1-6, is KAGVTQTPRYLIKTRGQQVTLSCSPISGHRSVSWYQQTPGQGLQFLFEYFSETQRNKGNFPGRFSGRQFSNSRSEMNVSTLELGDSALYLCASSWGQGNNSPLHFGNGTRLTVT.